The 28 T cell receptor beta chains listed next were all sequenced from one sample in a study of early T cells in non-severe SARS-CoV-2 infection. TCRdb fed the 5' RACE reads into MiXCR, producing one record per CDR3 protein. The repertoire holds approximately 88,000 distinct CDR3 sequences, with 12% to 15% as singletons. Sequencing was done on a sample of whole blood. The receptors were sampled from an adult who was a healthcare worker with PCR-confirmed SARS-CoV-2 infection or an uninfected control (not recorded which).

This clonotype has more than one count but fewer than ten. V usage is TRBV7-9 and J usage is TRBJ1-4, with 10 bases lining up with TRBD1. Germline trimming cut 3 bases from V and 5 bases from J; bases unmatched to any gene: 6. The germline V gene has CDR1 SEHNR and CDR2 FQNEAQ (reference sequence). CDR3 length: 16 amino acids. The CDR3 DNA sequence: TGTGCCAGCAGCTTCCATCGGACAGGGGGGAATGAAAAACTGTTTTTT. Its protein product is CASSFHRTGGNEKLFF.

The V and J genes are TRBV7-9 and TRBJ2-2, with 10 bases lining up with TRBD2. This CDR3 is built from 15 residues. The trim removed 2 bases at V and 5 bases at J, leaving 2 bases unmatched. CDR1 SEHNR and CDR2 FQNEAQ come from the germline V gene (reference sequence). The chain's CDR3 is CASSLPAGGTGELFF. CDR3 in DNA: TGTGCCAGCAGCTTACCAGCGGGAGGGACCGGGGAGCTGTTTTTT.

This clonotype was seen ten or more times. The chain uses TRBV6-6 and TRBJ1-1; 7 positions match TRBD1. The CDR3 has 15 residues. Germline values: CDR1 MNHNY, CDR2 SVGAGI (reference sequence). V lost 7 bases and J lost 2; bases outside the gene matches: 10. This chain's CDR3 is CASTTGASDNTEAFF. The CDR3 nucleotides are TGTGCCAGCACCACAGGGGCGAGTGATAACACTGAAGCTTTCTTT.

This clonotype was detected ten times or more. The chain recombines TRBV10-2 with TRBJ1-4; the D is unclear. V was shortened by 2 bases and J by 0 bases, with 10 bases between the two germline ends. Germline values: CDR1 WSHSY, CDR2 SAAADI. The CDR3 is 16 amino acids. The CDR3 reads CASSEPRGATNEKLFF. CDR3 in DNA: TGCGCCAGCAGTGAGCCCCGAGGTGCAACTAATGAAAAACTGTTTTTT.

This clonotype was counted only a few times. The DNA for the CDR3 is TGTGCCAGCAGCGTCACCGGGACTCATGGGGAGACCCAGTACTTC. Translated, it gives CASSVTGTHGETQYF. The rearrangement joins TRBV2 to TRBJ2-5, with a possible D match to TRBD2 (6 bases). The V gene's germline CDR1 is SNHLY and CDR2 FYNNEI. V lost 6 bases and J lost 5, with 19 bases in between. This CDR3 has 15 residues.

The chain recombines TRBV7-6 with TRBJ2-7, with TRBD1 matching over 8 bases. The V gene end was trimmed by 5 bases and the J gene end by 6 bases; junction bases not matched to a gene: 6. The CDR3 is 13 amino acids. Germline values: CDR1 SGHVS, CDR2 FNYEAQ. CDR3 region: CASSLRTGSEQYF. Written as DNA, the CDR3 is TGTGCCAGCAGCCTCCGGACAGGGTCCGAGCAGTACTTC. The whole variable domain, remainder taken from reference TRBV7-6 and TRBJ2-7, is GAGVSQSPRYKVTKRGQDVALRCDPISGHVSLYWYRQALGQGPEFLTYFNYEAQQDKSGLPNDRFSAERPEGSISTLTIQRTEQRDSAMYRCASSLRTGSEQYFGPGTRLTVT.

About this clonotype itself: This sequence may be a read error, since a much larger clone differs from it by one base. V usage is TRBV18 and J usage is TRBJ1-3; 11 bases agree with TRBD1. V shed 3 bases, J shed 8 bases, and the junction held 3 bases outside the gene matches. Germline CDR1 reads KGHSH; CDR2 reads LQKENI. CDR3 length: 14 residues. CDR3 sequence: CASSPGTGGYTIYF. The CDR3 DNA is TGTGCCAGCTCACCGGGGACAGGGGGATACACCATATATTTT.

This clonotype occurred a few times. This chain links TRBV6-6 with TRBJ1-2; possible D gene TRBD1, 6 bases. The CDR3 runs to 14 residues. CDR1 is MNHNY, CDR2 SVGAGI, per germline (reference sequence). Between the trimmed V and J ends, which lost 5 bases and 6 bases, there was a span of 16 bases. In DNA form, the CDR3 reads TGTGCCAGCAGTCCTCCGGAGGGGGGGCATGGCTACACCTTC. Residues: CASSPPEGGHGYTF.

The rearrangement joins TRBV6-5 to TRBJ1-1, with D tentatively TRBD1 (5 bases). The V and J ends lost 6 bases and 11 bases respectively, with 16 bases between them. Germline V lookup: CDR1 MNHEY, CDR2 SVGAGI. The CDR3 loop spans 12 amino acids. The CDR3 nucleotides read TGTGCCAGCAGCCCGGTCGAGGGGACGGCTTTCTTT. It specifies CASSPVEGTAFF.

Only a few counts were recorded for this clonotype. The chain combines TRBV29-1 with TRBJ2-1; D may be TRBD1 (6 bases). This CDR3 comprises 16 residues. CDR1 and CDR2 from the germline V gene are SQVTM and ANQGSEA. V lost 0 bases and J 5 bases, leaving 17 bases between the germline ends. CDR3 loop: CSVEDPTRGTNNEQFF. The CDR3 nucleotides read TGCAGCGTTGAAGACCCTACGAGGGGGACGAACAATGAGCAGTTCTTC.

The V call is TRBV7-9, the J call TRBJ1-4; D gene uncertain. V lost 3 bases and J lost 5, with 7 bases in between. The germline V gene has CDR1 SEHNR and CDR2 FQNEAQ (reference sequence). The CDR3 runs 13 residues. Here the CDR3 DNA reads TGTGCCAGCAGCTTTTCTGAGAATGAAAAACTGTTTTTT. Translation gives CASSFSENEKLFF.

Here the CDR3 DNA reads TGCAGTCCCCGTGGAGCCTTTCTCGGCGGGGAGCTGTTTTTT. Translated, it gives CSPRGAFLGGELFF. The V gene is TRBV20-1, the J gene TRBJ2-2, with no clear D. The germline V gene encodes CDR1 DFQATT and CDR2 SNEGSKA (reference sequence). V lost 8 bases and J 7 bases, leaving 20 bases between the germline ends. CDR3 length: 14 amino acids.

The chain has TRBV6-5 and TRBJ2-1; D gene unclear. Germline values: CDR1 MNHEY, CDR2 SVGAGI. The CDR3 has 13 amino acids. Trimming took 11 bases from V and 4 from J, leaving 15 bases between them. The CDR3 here is CASHGRPYNEQFF. The CDR3 DNA follows: TGTGCCTCCCACGGGCGCCCGTACAATGAGCAGTTCTTC.

This clonotype was counted many times. The V gene is TRBV7-2, the J gene TRBJ2-7; D not resolved. The V and J ends lost 5 bases and 2 bases respectively, with 4 bases between them. The CDR3 totals 11 residues. CDR1 is SGHTA and CDR2 is FQGNSA in the germline V gene. CDR3 loop: CASSPAYEQYF. DNA of the CDR3: TGTGCCAGCAGCCCCGCCTACGAGCAGTACTTC. Drawing the rest from reference TRBV7-2 and TRBJ2-7, the complete variable domain is GAGVSQSPSNKVTEKGKDVELRCDPISGHTALYWYRQSLGQGLEFLIYFQGNSAPDKSGLPSDRFSAERTGGSVSTLTIQRTQQEDSAVYLCASSPAYEQYFGPGTRLTVT.

Notes on this clonotype: The CDR3 does not close with the conserved phenylalanine or tryptophan, likely indicating a read error. It is unclear where the CDR3 begins or ends on the DNA, so no DNA is shown, and the CDR3 is as TCRdb lists it. V is TRBV21-1 and J is TRBJ2-7; no check of the table's D call, TRBD1, against the DNA was made. TRBV21-1 is recorded as a pseudogene. The CDR3 spans 9 residues, counting both ends. The CDR3 loop reads CASSLGPRG.

The chain joins TRBV29-1 to TRBJ1-1; D call uncertain. CDR3 length: 12 residues. V gave up 3 bases and J gave up 0 bases, with 5 bases separating them. The germline CDR1 and CDR2 sequences are SQVTM and ANQGSEA. CDR3 nucleotides: TGCAGCGTTGACCAAGTGAACACTGAAGCTTTCTTT. This encodes CSVDQVNTEAFF.

The rearrangement joins TRBV9 to TRBJ1-1; D call uncertain. The CDR3 is made up of 13 amino acids. Trimming cost V 0 bases and J 6 bases, with 9 bases left between them. CDR1 SGDLS and CDR2 YYNGEE come from the germline V gene. In DNA form, the CDR3 reads TGTGCCAGCAGCGTAGATCTGTCTTCTGAAGCTTTCTTT. Translation: CASSVDLSSEAFF.

This clonotype appeared a few times. The gene calls are TRBV10-3 and TRBJ1-4; D ambiguous. V lost 6 bases and J lost 5, with 10 bases in between. This CDR3 is built from 13 residues. Germline CDR1 ENHRY, CDR2 SYGVKD. Written as DNA, the CDR3 is TGTGCCATCAGCAGGACGGCGAATGAAAAACTGTTTTTT. It encodes CAISRTANEKLFF.

This clonotype was counted many times. This chain links TRBV5-1 with TRBJ2-1; possible D gene TRBD2, 6 bases. The V and J ends lost 4 bases and 9 bases respectively, with 20 bases between them. CDR1 and CDR2 from the germline V gene are SGHRS and YFSETQ. The CDR3 covers 15 residues. CDR3 sequence reads: CASSAPGPDSGEQFF. The DNA of the CDR3 is TGCGCCAGCAGCGCCCCGGGACCCGATAGCGGTGAGCAGTTCTTC.

Only one count was recorded for this clonotype. The CDR3 DNA reads as TGTGCCAGCAGCCCCCGGACTAGCGGGGGCTACGAGCAGTACTTC. It is translated as CASSPRTSGGYEQYF. The V gene is TRBV9, the J gene TRBJ2-7; 13 nucleotides match TRBD2. Trimming took 4 bases from V and 3 from J; bases not matched to a gene: 4. Germline values: CDR1 SGDLS, CDR2 YYNGEE. The CDR3 is 15 amino acids. Variable domain in full (rest from reference TRBV9 and TRBJ2-7): DSGVTQTPKHLITATGQRVTLRCSPRSGDLSVYWYQQSLDQGLQFLIQYYNGEERAKGNILERFSAQQFPDLHSELNLSSLELGDSALYFCASSPRTSGGYEQYFGPGTRLTVT.

The sample holds a few counts of this clonotype. The genes are TRBV4-1 and TRBJ2-5; maybe TRBD1 (5 bases). The length of the CDR3 is 15 residues. Germline V gene sequence: CDR1 MGHRA, CDR2 YSYEKL. Trimming took off 0 bases at V and 7 bases at J, with 15 bases between the two ends. The CDR3 loop reads CASSQDSDSWATQYF. The CDR3 DNA reads TGCGCCAGCAGCCAAGATTCCGACAGCTGGGCGACCCAGTACTTC.

This clonotype was seen many times. This chain uses TRBV11-2 with TRBJ1-1; weak D call: TRBD1 (5 bases). Per the germline V gene, CDR1 is SGHAT and CDR2 is FQNNGV. This CDR3 is built from 13 residues. Deletions cut 1 base from V and 8 bases from J, with 11 bases between. The CDR3 sequence is CASSLAGGFEAFF. The CDR3 DNA reads as TGTGCCAGCAGCTTAGCGGGGGGGTTCGAAGCTTTCTTT. The complete variable domain, with remaining parts taken from reference TRBV11-2 and TRBJ1-1, reads EAGVAQSPRYKIIEKRQSVAFWCNPISGHATLYWYQQILGQGPKLLIQFQNNGVVDDSQLPKDRFSAERLKGVDSTLKIQPAKLEDSAVYLCASSLAGGFEAFFGQGTRLTVV.

This clonotype came up many times. This sequence joins TRBV9 and TRBJ1-2; unclear D gene. CDR1 and CDR2 from the germline V gene are SGDLS and YYNGEE. V lost 4 bases and J 3 bases, leaving 13 bases between the germline ends. The CDR3 extends over 14 amino acids. The DNA for the CDR3 is TGTGCCAGCAGCTCCGTCGCGGGCCACTATGGCTACACCTTC. This encodes CASSSVAGHYGYTF. The full variable domain, completed using reference TRBV9 and TRBJ1-2, is DSGVTQTPKHLITATGQRVTLRCSPRSGDLSVYWYQQSLDQGLQFLIQYYNGEERAKGNILERFSAQQFPDLHSELNLSSLELGDSALYFCASSSVAGHYGYTFGSGTRLTVV.

At least ten counts were recorded for this clonotype. J is TRBJ1-1 and V is TRBV28; D gene uncertain. V lost 0 bases to trimming and J lost 11 bases, with 10 bases between them. The CDR3 totals 12 residues. Looked up from germline, CDR1 is MDHEN and CDR2 is SYDVKM. The CDR3 coding sequence is TGTGCCAGCAGTTTATGGGGGTCCCACGCTTTCTTT. It translates to CASSLWGSHAFF.

This clonotype was detected a few times. This chain connects TRBV12-3 or TRBV12-4 to TRBJ2-1, with 9 bases lining up with TRBD1. This CDR3 comprises 17 residues. J gave up 9 bases and V 2 bases, and 14 bases lay outside the gene matches. CDR3 sequence reads: CASSLRRFGTGYGEQFF. In DNA, the CDR3 is TGTGCCAGCAGTTTAAGGCGTTTTGGGACAGGGTACGGTGAGCAGTTCTTC.

This clonotype occurred many times. The chain links TRBV11-2 to TRBJ2-1; D unresolved. This CDR3 region has 14 residues. Germline-derived CDR1 and CDR2 are SGHAT and FQNNGV. Trimming left V 5 bases short and J 6 bases short, with 14 bases between. The DNA of the CDR3 is TGTGCCAGCAGCCCCCGCGCCACGGGCAATGAGCAGTTCTTC. Protein: CASSPRATGNEQFF. The entire variable domain, with the rest obtained from reference TRBV11-2 and TRBJ2-1, is as follows: EAGVAQSPRYKIIEKRQSVAFWCNPISGHATLYWYQQILGQGPKLLIQFQNNGVVDDSQLPKDRFSAERLKGVDSTLKIQPAKLEDSAVYLCASSPRATGNEQFFGPGTRLTVL.

V gene TRBV7-8 combines with J gene TRBJ1-5; the D gene is possibly TRBD1 (6 bases). Between the trimmed V and J ends, which lost 4 bases and 0 bases, there was a span of 25 bases. CDR3 length equals 20 residues. Germline V gene sequence: CDR1 SGHVS, CDR2 FQNEAQ. CDR3 bases: TGTGCCAGCAGCTCCGGCCGGCGGGGGCAAACCCGCTATAGCAATCAGCCCCAGCATTTT. Translated: CASSSGRRGQTRYSNQPQHF.

This clonotype was observed many times. This chain connects TRBV4-3 to TRBJ2-3, with 13 positions matching TRBD2. Trimming took 1 base from V and 3 from J; bases not matched to a gene: 7. From germline, CDR1 is LGHNA and CDR2 YSLEER. There are 18 residues in the CDR3. CDR3 nucleotides: TGCGCCAGCAGCCAAGTTTGGGGACTAGCGGGGACTACAGATACGCAGTATTTT. This gives the protein CASSQVWGLAGTTDTQYF.